This T cell receptor (beta chain) was recorded in a study of blood T cell repertoires in COVID-19. Whole-study context: Samples taken during acute and convalescent COVID-19 were collected in the United States, Italy and Spain.

As processed by the authors: Estimated nucleated cell counts came from reference gene primer amplification. TCRdb's copy holds only in-frame clones and misses some; the assay was immunoSEQ multiplex PCR. The DNA was the basis for D and trimming; V, J and clone size are from that table. The sample has over 45,000 clones, 91% seen once. CDR3 size: 12 residues. The V gene lost 4 bases and the J gene lost 5 bases, with 5 bases spanning the gap. CDR1 is SEHNR and CDR2 is FQNEAQ in the germline V gene (reference sequence). This receptor was identified in a human donor in a cohort sampled during active COVID-19. This sequence joins TRBV7-9 and TRBJ1-4, with unresolved D. Material: peripheral blood. The CDR3 here is CASSSLNEKLFF. Written as DNA, the CDR3 is TGTGCCAGCAGCTCCTTAAATGAAAAACTGTTTTTT.